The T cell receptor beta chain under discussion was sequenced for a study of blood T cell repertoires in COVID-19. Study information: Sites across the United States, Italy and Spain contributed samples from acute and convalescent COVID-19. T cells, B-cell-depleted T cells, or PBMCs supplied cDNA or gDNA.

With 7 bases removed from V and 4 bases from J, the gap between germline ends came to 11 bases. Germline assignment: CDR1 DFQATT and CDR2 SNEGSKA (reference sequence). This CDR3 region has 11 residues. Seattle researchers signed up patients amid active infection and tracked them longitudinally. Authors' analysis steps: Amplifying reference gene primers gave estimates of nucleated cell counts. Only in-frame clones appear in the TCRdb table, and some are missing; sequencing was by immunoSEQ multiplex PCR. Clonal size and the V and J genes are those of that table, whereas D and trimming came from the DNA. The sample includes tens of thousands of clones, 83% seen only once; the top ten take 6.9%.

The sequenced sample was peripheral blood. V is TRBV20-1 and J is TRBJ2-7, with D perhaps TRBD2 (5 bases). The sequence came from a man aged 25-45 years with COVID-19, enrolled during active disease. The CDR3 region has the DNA TGCAGTGGTGCAGGACTTTACGAGCAGTACTTC. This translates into CSGAGLYEQYF.